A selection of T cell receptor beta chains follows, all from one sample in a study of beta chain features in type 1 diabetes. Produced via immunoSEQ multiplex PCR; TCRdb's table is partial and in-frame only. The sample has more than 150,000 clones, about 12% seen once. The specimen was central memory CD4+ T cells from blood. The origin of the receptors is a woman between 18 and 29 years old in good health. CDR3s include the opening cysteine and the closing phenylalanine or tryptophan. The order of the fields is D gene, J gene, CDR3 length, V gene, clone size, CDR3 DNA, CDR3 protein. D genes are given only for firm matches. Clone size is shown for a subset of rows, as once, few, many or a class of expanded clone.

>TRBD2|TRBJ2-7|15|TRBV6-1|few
TGTGCCAGTCGGATTAGCGGGAGTGTCGACAACGAGCAGTACTTC
CASRISGSVDNEQYF
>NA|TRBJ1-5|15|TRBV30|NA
TGTGCCTGGAGCCCTGACAGCCACAGCAATCAGCCCCAGCATTTT
CAWSPDSHSNQPQHF
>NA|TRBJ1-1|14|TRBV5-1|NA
TGCGCCAGCAGCTTGGAACTGGGGCACACTGAAGCTTTCTTT
CASSLELGHTEAFF
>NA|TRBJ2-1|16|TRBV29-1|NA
TGCAGCGTTGAAGAAGGCGGAGGGAAAAGTTACAATGAGCAGTTCTTC
CSVEEGGGKSYNEQFF
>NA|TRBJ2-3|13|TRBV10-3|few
TGTGCCATCAGGCAGGGGCGCACAGATACGCAGTATTTT
CAIRQGRTDTQYF
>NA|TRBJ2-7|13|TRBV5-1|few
TGCGCCAGCAGCTTCCAACCCGGTCTTGAGCAGTACTTC
CASSFQPGLEQYF
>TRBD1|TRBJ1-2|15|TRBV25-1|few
TGTGCCAGCAGTGCAGCCAGGACAGGGGTTTATGGCTACACCTTC
CASSAARTGVYGYTF
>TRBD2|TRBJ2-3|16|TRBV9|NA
TGTGCCAGCAGTTTTTCGGGAGGGCCAAACACAGATACGCAGTATTTT
CASSFSGGPNTDTQYF
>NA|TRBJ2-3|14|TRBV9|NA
TGTGCCAGCAGCGTTCCCCCAGGGTCAGATACGCAGTATTTT
CASSVPPGSDTQYF
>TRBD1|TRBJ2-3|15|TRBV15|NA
TGTGCCACCGGAACAGGGGGCGGCTTCACAGATACGCAGTATTTT
CATGTGGGFTDTQYF
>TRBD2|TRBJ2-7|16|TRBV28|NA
TGTGCCAGCAGTTTATTCGGACTAGCGGGAGACTACGGGCAGTACTTC
CASSLFGLAGDYGQYF
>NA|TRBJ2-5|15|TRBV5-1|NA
TGCGCCAGCAGCTTGGGCCAGGGGTACCAAGAGACCCAGTACTTC
CASSLGQGYQETQYF
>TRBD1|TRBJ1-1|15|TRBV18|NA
TGTGCCAGCTCAAGAAACAGGGGGGAGAACACTGAAGCTTTCTTT
CASSRNRGENTEAFF
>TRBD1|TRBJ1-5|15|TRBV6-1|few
TGTGCCAGCAGTGCGATGGGACAGGGTAGTCAGCCCCAGCATTTT
CASSAMGQGSQPQHF
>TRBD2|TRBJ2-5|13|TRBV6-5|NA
TGTGCCAGCAGAGCGGGAGTTGCAGAGACCCAGTACTTC
CASRAGVAETQYF
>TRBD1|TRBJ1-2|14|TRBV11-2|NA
TGTGCCAGCAGCCAACAGGGGGCAGGAAATGGCTACACCTTC
CASSQQGAGNGYTF
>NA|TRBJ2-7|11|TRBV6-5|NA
TGTGCCAGCAGTCTTCGCAACGAGCAGTACTTC
CASSLRNEQYF
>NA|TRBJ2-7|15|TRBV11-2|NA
TGTGCCAGCAGCTTCGGAGGTACCAGGCTATACGAGCAGTACTTC
CASSFGGTRLYEQYF
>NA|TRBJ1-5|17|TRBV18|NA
TGTGCCAGCTCACCCTTCCTCCCTGACAGTAGCAATCAGCCCCAGCATTTT
CASSPFLPDSSNQPQHF
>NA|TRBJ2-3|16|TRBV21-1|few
TGTGCCAGCAGCAAAGTGTCTAGCGGGAGATCAGATACGCAGTATTTT
CASSKVSSGRSDTQYF
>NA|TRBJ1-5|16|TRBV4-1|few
TGCGCCAGCAGCCAAGAGGAGACCTATAGCAATCAGCCCCAGCATTTT
CASSQEETYSNQPQHF
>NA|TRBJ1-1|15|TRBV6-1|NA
TGTGCCAGCAGGAACCGGGACACGACGAACACTGAAGCTTTCTTT
CASRNRDTTNTEAFF
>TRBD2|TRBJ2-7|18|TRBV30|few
TGTGCCGACCCGGGGGGGGAGATTAATCCCGAGCAAAACTACGAGCAGTACTTC
CADPGGEINPEQNYEQYF
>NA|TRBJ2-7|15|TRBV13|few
TGTGCCAGCAGCCCTCCCAGGGGGAGGTCGTCTGGGCAGTACTTC
CASSPPRGRSSGQYF
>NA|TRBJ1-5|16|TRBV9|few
TGTGCCAGCAGCGTAGGTTCAGGGTTTAGCAATCAGCCCCAGCATTTT
CASSVGSGFSNQPQHF
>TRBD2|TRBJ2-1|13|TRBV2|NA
TGTGCCAGCAGTCCGGGACTAGGCTATGAGCAGTTCTTC
CASSPGLGYEQFF
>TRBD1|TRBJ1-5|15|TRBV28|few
TGTGCCAGCAGTTCAGAGACAGGGGCAGGGCAGCCCCAGCATTTT
CASSSETGAGQPQHF
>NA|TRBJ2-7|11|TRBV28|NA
TGTGCCAGCAGTTTGCGTTACGAGCAGTACTTC
CASSLRYEQYF
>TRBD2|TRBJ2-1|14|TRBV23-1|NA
TGCGCCAGCAGGAAAAGCGGGAGGGCCACTGAGCAGTTCTTC
CASRKSGRATEQFF
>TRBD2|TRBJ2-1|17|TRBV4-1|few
TGCGCCAGCAGCCAAGATTGGACTAGCGGGAGGAACTATGAGCAGTTCTTC
CASSQDWTSGRNYEQFF
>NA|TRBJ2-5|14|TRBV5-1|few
TGCGCCAGCAGCTTGTCTCAGGTCCAAGAGACCCAGTACTTC
CASSLSQVQETQYF
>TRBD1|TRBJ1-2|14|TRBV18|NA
TGTGCCAGCTCACCATCGACAGGGCCCTATGGCTACACCTTC
CASSPSTGPYGYTF
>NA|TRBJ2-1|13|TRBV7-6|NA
TGTGCCAGCAGCCAAGCGAGTACCCGCGAGCAGTTCTTC
CASSQASTREQFF
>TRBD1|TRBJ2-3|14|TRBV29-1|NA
TGCAGCGTTGGTCTGGGACAGACCACAGATACGCAGTATTTT
CSVGLGQTTDTQYF
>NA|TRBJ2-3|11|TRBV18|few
TGTGCCAGCTCCAGCGAAGATACGCAGTATTTT
CASSSEDTQYF
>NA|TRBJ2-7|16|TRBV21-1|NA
TGTGCCAGCTACGGGGTTTGTCGGGAGGGAATCTACGAGCAGTACTTC
CASYGVCREGIYEQYF
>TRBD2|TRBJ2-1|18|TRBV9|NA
TGTGCCAGCAGCGTGCAGGCTGGACTAGCGGGAGGTGGGAATGAGCAGTTCTTC
CASSVQAGLAGGGNEQFF
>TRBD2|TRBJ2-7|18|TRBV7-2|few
TGTGCCAGCAGCTTAGGAGTAGCGGGCCCTCGAACCCCCTACGAGCAGTACTTC
CASSLGVAGPRTPYEQYF
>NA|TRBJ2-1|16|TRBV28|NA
TGTGCCAGCAGTTCGTCCGGGACTGAAACCTACAATGAGCAGTTCTTC
CASSSSGTETYNEQFF
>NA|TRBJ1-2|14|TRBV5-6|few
TGTGCCAGCAGCTTGAACAGGGCTAACTATGGCTACACCTTC
CASSLNRANYGYTF
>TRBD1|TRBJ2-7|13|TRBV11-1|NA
TGTGCCAGCAGCTTAAAAGGGGGCGTCGAGCAGTACTTC
CASSLKGGVEQYF
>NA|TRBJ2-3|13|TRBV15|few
TGTGCCACCAGCAGAGATAGGGGCAATACGCAGTATTTT
CATSRDRGNTQYF
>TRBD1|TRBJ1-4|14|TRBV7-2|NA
TGTGCCAGCAGCTCGACAGGGTTTAATGAAAAACTGTTTTTT
CASSSTGFNEKLFF
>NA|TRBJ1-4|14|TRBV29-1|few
TGCAGCGTTAACGGGGGGAAGAGAAATGAAAAACTGTTTTTT
CSVNGGKRNEKLFF
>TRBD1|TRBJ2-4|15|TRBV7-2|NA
TGTGCCAGCAGCTTAGTAGGACAGGAGAGGGCCGTTCAGTACTTC
CASSLVGQERAVQYF
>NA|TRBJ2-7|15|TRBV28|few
TGTGCCAGCAGTCTTTCTCTAGCGAGGGGATACGAGCAGTACTTC
CASSLSLARGYEQYF
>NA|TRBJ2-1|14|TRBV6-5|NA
TGTGCCAGCACCAGAACGGGCTCCTACAATGAGCAGTTCTTC
CASTRTGSYNEQFF
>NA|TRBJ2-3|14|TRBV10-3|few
TGTGCCATCAGTGAGTCGGCGGCGGCAGATACGCAGTATTTT
CAISESAAADTQYF